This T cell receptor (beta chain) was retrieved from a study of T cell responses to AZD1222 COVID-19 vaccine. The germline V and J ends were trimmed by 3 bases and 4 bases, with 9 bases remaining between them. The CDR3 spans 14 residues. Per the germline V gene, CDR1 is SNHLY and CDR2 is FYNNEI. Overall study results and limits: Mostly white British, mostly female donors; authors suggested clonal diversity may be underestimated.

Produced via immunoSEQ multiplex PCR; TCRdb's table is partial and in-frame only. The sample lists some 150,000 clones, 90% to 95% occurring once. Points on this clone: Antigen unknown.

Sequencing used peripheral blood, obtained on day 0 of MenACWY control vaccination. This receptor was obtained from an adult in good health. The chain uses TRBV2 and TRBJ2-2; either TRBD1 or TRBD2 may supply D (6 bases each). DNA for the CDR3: TGTGCCAGCAGTGATGGGGGGCTCACCGGGGAGCTGTTTTTT. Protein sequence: CASSDGGLTGELFF.